Sequencing of this TCR beta chain was carried out in a study of blood T cell repertoires in COVID-19. At the level of the study: Material from acute and convalescent COVID-19 was sourced from the United States, Italy and Spain. PBMCs, B-cell-depleted T cells, or T cells were the source of the cDNA or gDNA that made up the material.

Trimming left V 4 bases short and J 5 bases short, with 27 bases between. This CDR3 comprises 18 residues. CDR1 MNHNS and CDR2 SASEGT come from the germline V gene. Produced via immunoSEQ multiplex PCR; TCRdb's table is partial and in-frame only. The repertoire holds about 300,000 clones, with roughly 90% as singletons. Recruits, aged roughly 18 to 95 years, lived in 20 to 30 US areas. A case of COVID-19 had been met by exposed participants within 2 weeks before study entry. The chain is built from TRBV6-1 and TRBJ2-7; possibly TRBD2 for D (6 bases). The sample taken for sequencing was PBMCs or T cells enriched from blood (not recorded which). This clonotype originated in a woman aged 50 to 60 who had been exposed to COVID-19. CDR3 DNA: TGTGCCAGCAGTGCAAACCCAGTCGACCGGCGGGGTTGGAACGAGCAGTACTTC. It translates to CASSANPVDRRGWNEQYF.